This TCR beta chain was captured by sequencing in a study of blood T cell repertoires in COVID-19. About the study: The United States, Italy and Spain were the sources of the acute and convalescent COVID-19 samples. T cells, B-cell-depleted T cells, or PBMCs provided the cDNA or gDNA that served as material.

During active infection, Seattle patients enrolled and were then monitored through disease. Germline-derived CDR1 and CDR2 are SGHTA and FQGTGA. V lost 1 base and J 2 bases, leaving 8 bases between the germline ends. This CDR3 spans 14 amino acids. As handled by the study authors: Amplification of reference gene primers provided the estimated nucleated cell counts. Sequencing was performed with immunoSEQ multiplex PCR; in TCRdb, only in-frame clones are kept and a portion is missing. V, J and clone size are taken as reported in that table, and D and trimming were inferred from the DNA itself. The sample has about 200,000 clones, roughly 85% seen once.

This chain links TRBV7-3 with TRBJ2-5; D is unresolved. The TCR sequence derives from a woman between 65 and 79 years old with COVID-19, enrolled during active disease. Material: peripheral blood. The chain's CDR3 is CASSLNPGQETQYF. As DNA, the CDR3 is TGTGCCAGCAGCTTAAACCCGGGTCAAGAGACCCAGTACTTC.